A single T cell receptor beta chain is shown here with its context. Its antigen is still unknown. Germline assignment: CDR1 MNHEY and CDR2 SMNVEV (reference sequence). CDR3 size: 15 residues. The germline V and J ends were trimmed by 5 bases and 4 bases, with 17 bases remaining between them. These data originate in a study of cytomegalovirus exposure and HLA in healthy donors. The PCR made use of 60 Vbeta and 13 Jbeta primers. TCRdb's copy holds only in-frame clones and misses some; the assay was immunoSEQ multiplex PCR. In the table there are under 200,000 clones, roughly 72% of which are singletons. General study results and limits: Earlier findings revealed that most TCR beta V segments proved productive either about 90% or about 30% of the time. No immune exposure information besides CMV serostatus was available. Presence/absence analyses assumed roughly uniform sequencing depth across donors.

The chain combines TRBV27 with TRBJ1-2; D ambiguous. Sequencing used PBMCs. This receptor was taken from a man aged 40-50 years in good health and CMV-seronegative. CDR3 sequence: CASSVSSSSGYGYTF. In DNA, the CDR3 is TGTGCCAGCAGTGTTTCTTCTTCCAGCGGCTATGGCTACACCTTC.